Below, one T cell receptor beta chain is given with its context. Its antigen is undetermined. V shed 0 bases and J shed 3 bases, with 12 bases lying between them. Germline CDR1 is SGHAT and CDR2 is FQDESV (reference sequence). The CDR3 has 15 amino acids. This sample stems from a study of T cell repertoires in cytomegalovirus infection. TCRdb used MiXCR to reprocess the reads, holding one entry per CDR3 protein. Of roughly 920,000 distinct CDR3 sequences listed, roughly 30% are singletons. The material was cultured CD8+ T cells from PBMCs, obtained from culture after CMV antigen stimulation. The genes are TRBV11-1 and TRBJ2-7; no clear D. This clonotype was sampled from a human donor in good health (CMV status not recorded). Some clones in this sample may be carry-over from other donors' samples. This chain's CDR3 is CASSLASPRNYEQYF. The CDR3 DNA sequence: TGTGCCAGCAGCTTAGCGTCTCCACGAAACTACGAGCAGTACTTC.